The entry below describes one TCR beta chain. Germline trimming cut 4 bases from V and 8 bases from J; bases unmatched to any gene: 11. CDR1 SQVTM and CDR2 ANQGSEA come from the germline V gene. The CDR3 totals 14 residues. The data were obtained in a study of blood T cell repertoires in COVID-19. Study-wide context: T cells, B-cell-depleted T cells, or PBMCs supplied cDNA or gDNA.

Clones were sequenced by immunoSEQ multiplex PCR, and TCRdb holds only the in-frame ones, with some missing. The sample contains about 70,000 clones, more than 65% of which appear only once. V usage is TRBV29-1 and J usage is TRBJ2-5; 9 bases map to TRBD2. The sequencing sample was made of peripheral blood. This sequence originates from a woman in her 70s with acute or convalescent COVID-19. CDR3 sequence reads: CSVVEPSGGITQYF. CDR3 nucleotide sequence: TGCAGCGTTGTTGAGCCCAGCGGGGGGATTACCCAGTACTTC.